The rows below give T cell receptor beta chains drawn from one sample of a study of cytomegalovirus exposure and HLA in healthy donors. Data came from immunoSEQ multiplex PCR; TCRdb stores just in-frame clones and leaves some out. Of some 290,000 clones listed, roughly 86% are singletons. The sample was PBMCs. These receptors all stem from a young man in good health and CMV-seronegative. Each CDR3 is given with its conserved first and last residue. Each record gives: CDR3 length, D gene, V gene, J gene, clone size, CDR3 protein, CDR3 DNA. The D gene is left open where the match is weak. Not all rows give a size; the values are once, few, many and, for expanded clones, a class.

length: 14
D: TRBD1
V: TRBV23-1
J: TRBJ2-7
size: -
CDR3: CASNPGTVTYEQYF
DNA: TGCGCCAGCAACCCCGGGACAGTTACCTACGAGCAGTACTTC

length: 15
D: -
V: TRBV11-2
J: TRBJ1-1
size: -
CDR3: CASSLARGSNTEAFF
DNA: TGTGCCAGCAGCTTAGCCCGGGGGAGCAATACTGAAGCTTTCTTT

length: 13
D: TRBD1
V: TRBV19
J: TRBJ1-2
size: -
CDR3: CASSRTGGTGYTF
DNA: TGTGCCAGTAGTCGGACAGGGGGAACCGGCTACACCTTC

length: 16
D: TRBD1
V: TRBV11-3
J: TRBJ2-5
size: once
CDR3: CASSLGWDRPQETQYF
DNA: TGTGCCAGCAGCTTAGGTTGGGACAGGCCACAAGAGACCCAGTACTTC

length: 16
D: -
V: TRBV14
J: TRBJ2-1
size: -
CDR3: CASSQESSGMGNEQFF
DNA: TGTGCCAGCAGCCAAGAAAGTTCAGGGATGGGCAATGAGCAGTTCTTC

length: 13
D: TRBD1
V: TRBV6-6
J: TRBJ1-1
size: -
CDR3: CASRPQGVVEAFF
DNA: TGTGCCAGCAGACCGCAGGGGGTTGTGGAAGCTTTCTTT

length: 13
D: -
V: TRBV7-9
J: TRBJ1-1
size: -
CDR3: CASSLQGPTEAFF
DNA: TGTGCCAGCAGCTTACAGGGGCCCACTGAAGCTTTCTTT

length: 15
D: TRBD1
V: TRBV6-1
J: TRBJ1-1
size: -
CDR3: CASKYTPQGASEAFF
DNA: TGTGCCAGCAAGTATACCCCGCAGGGGGCATCTGAAGCTTTCTTT

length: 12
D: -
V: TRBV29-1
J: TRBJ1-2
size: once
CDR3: CSVEGGLYGYTF
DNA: TGCAGCGTTGAGGGGGGGCTCTATGGCTACACCTTC

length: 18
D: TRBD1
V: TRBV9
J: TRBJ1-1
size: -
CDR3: CASSLGTGTGQMNTEAFF
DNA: TGTGCCAGCAGCCTAGGGACAGGGACCGGTCAGATGAACACTGAAGCTTTCTTT

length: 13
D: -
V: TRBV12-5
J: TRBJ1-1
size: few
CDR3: CASARGEGTEAFF
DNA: TGTGCTAGTGCTCGGGGGGAGGGCACTGAAGCTTTCTTT

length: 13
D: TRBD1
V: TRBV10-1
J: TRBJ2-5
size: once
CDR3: CASSRDREETQYF
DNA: TGCGCCAGCAGCCGGGACAGGGAAGAGACCCAGTACTTC

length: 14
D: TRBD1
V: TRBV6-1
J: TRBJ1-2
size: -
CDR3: CASSADRLLYGYTF
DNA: TGTGCCAGCAGTGCGGACAGGCTCCTCTATGGCTACACCTTC

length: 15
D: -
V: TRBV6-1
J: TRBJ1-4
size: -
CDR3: CASSEFGGSNEKLFF
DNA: TGTGCCAGCAGTGAATTTGGAGGGTCCAATGAAAAACTGTTTTTT

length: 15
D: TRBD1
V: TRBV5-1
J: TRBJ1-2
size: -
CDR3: CASSGGSDRVYGYTF
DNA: TGCGCCAGCAGCGGCGGCTCGGACAGGGTTTATGGCTACACCTTC

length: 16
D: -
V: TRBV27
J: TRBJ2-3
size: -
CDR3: CASSLTGGIFTDTQYF
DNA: TGTGCCAGCAGTTTAACCGGCGGGATATTCACAGATACGCAGTATTTT

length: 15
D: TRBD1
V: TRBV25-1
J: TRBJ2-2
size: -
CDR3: CASRVTGVNTGELFF
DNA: TGTGCCAGCAGGGTGACAGGGGTGAACACCGGGGAGCTGTTTTTT

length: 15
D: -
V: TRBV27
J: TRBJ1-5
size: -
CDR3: CASSLGATSNQPQHF
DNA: TGTGCCAGCAGTTTAGGGGCGACGAGCAATCAGCCCCAGCATTTT

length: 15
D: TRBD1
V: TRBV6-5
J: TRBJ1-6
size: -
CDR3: CASSLTGTANGPLHF
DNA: TGTGCCAGCAGTCTTACCGGGACAGCCAATGGTCCCCTCCACTTT

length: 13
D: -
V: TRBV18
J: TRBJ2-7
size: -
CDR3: CASSGGGLGEQYF
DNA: TGTGCCAGCTCCGGCGGAGGACTGGGGGAGCAGTACTTC

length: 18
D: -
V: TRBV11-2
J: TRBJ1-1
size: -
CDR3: CASSLRWSVGGAPTEAFF
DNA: TGTGCCAGCAGCTTACGATGGTCGGTGGGCGGGGCTCCCACTGAAGCTTTCTTT

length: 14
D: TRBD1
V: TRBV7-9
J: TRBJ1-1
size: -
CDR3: CASSPGQGGAEAFF
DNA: TGTGCCAGCAGCCCCGGACAGGGTGGCGCTGAAGCTTTCTTT

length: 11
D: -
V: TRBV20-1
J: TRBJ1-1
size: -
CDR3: CSAEEQGSAFF
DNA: TGCAGTGCTGAGGAACAGGGTTCAGCTTTCTTT

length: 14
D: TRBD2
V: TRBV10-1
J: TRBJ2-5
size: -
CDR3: CASSGTSGAETQYF
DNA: TGCGCCAGCAGCGGGACTAGCGGGGCGGAGACCCAGTACTTC

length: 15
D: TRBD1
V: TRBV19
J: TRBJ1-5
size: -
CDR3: CATLDRASGNQPQHF
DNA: TGTGCCACCCTAGACAGGGCCAGCGGCAATCAGCCCCAGCATTTT

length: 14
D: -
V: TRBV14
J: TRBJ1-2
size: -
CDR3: CASSPYREIDGYTF
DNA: TGTGCCAGCAGCCCCTACAGGGAAATAGATGGCTACACCTTC

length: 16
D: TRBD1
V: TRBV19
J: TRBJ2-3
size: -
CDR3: CASSPTGTGFTDTQYF
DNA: TGTGCCAGTTCCCCCACCGGGACAGGGTTCACAGATACGCAGTATTTT

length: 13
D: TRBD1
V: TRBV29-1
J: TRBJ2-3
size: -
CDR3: CSVKDRGTDTQYF
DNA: TGCAGCGTTAAGGACAGGGGCACAGATACGCAGTATTTT

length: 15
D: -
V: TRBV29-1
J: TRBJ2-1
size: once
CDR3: CSVEVAGSSYNEQFF
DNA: TGCAGCGTTGAGGTTGCGGGGAGCTCCTACAATGAGCAGTTCTTC

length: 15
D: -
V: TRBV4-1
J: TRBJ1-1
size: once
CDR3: CASSQVSILNTEAFF
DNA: TGCGCCAGCAGCCAAGTGTCCATCCTGAACACTGAAGCTTTCTTT

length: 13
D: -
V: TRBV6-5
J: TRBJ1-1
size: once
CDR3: CASSDRPNTEAFF
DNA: TGTGCCAGCAGTGACAGGCCGAACACTGAAGCTTTCTTT

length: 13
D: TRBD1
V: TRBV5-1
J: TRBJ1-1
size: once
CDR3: CASSSQGDTEAFF
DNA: TGCGCCAGCAGCTCCCAGGGGGACACTGAAGCTTTCTTT

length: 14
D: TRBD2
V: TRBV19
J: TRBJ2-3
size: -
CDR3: CASSSGTTTDTQYF
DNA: TGTGCCAGTAGTTCCGGGACTACCACAGATACGCAGTATTTT

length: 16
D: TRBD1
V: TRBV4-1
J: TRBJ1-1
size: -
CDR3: CASSQAAGTGGTEAFF
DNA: TGCGCCAGCAGCCAAGCGGCGGGGACAGGGGGTACTGAAGCTTTCTTT

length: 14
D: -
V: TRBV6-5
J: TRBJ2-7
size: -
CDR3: CASSPRTESYEQYF
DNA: TGTGCCAGCAGTCCCCGGACAGAATCCTACGAGCAGTACTTC

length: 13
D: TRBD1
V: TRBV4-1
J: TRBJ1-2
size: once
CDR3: CASSQTGFYGYTF
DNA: TGCGCCAGCAGCCAGACAGGGTTCTATGGCTACACCTTC

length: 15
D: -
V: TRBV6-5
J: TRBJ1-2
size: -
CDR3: CAASREGPKSSGYTF
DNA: TGTGCCGCTTCAAGGGAGGGGCCGAAAAGCTCTGGCTACACCTTC

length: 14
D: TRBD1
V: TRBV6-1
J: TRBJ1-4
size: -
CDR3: CASSPGGWNEKLFF
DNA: TGTGCCAGCAGCCCAGGGGGGTGGAATGAAAAACTGTTTTTT

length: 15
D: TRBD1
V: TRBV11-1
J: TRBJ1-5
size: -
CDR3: CASNSRGGPNQPQHF
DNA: TGTGCCAGCAACTCGAGAGGGGGCCCCAATCAGCCCCAGCATTTT

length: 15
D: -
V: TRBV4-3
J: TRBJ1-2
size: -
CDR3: CASSPGHPFEYGYTF
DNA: TGCGCCAGCAGCCCGGGACACCCTTTCGAGTATGGCTACACCTTC

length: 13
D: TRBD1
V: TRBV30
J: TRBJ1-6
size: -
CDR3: CAWSPRQGPPLHF
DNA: TGTGCCTGGAGTCCAAGACAGGGGCCGCCCCTCCACTTT

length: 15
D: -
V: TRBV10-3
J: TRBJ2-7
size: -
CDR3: CAISDPGGRSYEQYF
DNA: TGTGCCATCAGTGATCCCGGGGGTAGATCCTACGAGCAGTACTTC

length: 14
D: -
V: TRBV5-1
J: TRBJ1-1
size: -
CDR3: CASSLGGPNTEAFF
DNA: TGCGCCAGCAGCTTGGGGGGGCCTAACACTGAAGCTTTCTTT

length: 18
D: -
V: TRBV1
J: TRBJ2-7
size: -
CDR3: CTSSQARGRLAGFVEQYF
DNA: TGCACCAGCAGCCAAGCTCGGGGGAGACTAGCGGGGTTCGTCGAGCAGTACTTC

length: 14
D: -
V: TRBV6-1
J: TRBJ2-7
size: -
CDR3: CASSPQGLTYEQYF
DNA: TGTGCCAGCAGTCCCCAGGGCCTGACCTACGAGCAGTACTTC

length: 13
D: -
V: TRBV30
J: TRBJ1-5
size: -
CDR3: CAWSAGNNQPQHF
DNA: TGTGCCTGGAGCGCAGGGAACAATCAGCCCCAGCATTTT

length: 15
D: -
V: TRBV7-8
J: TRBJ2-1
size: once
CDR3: CASSLARAAPIEQFF
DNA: TGTGCCAGCAGCTTAGCGCGAGCGGCCCCTATTGAGCAGTTCTTC

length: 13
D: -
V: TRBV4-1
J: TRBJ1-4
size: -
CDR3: CASSQRQGEKLFF
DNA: TGCGCCAGCAGCCAACGTCAGGGAGAAAAACTGTTTTTT

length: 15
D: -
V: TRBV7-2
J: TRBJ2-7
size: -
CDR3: CASSLGQPQPYEQYF
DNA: TGTGCCAGCAGCTTAGGACAGCCACAGCCCTACGAGCAGTACTTC

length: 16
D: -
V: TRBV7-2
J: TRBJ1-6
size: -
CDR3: CASSLESRTVWSPLHF
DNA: TGTGCCAGCAGCTTAGAAAGCCGCACCGTATGGTCACCCCTCCACTTT

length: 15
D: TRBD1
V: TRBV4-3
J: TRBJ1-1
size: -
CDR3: CASSPHRGMNTEAFF
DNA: TGCGCCAGCAGCCCACACAGGGGGATGAACACTGAAGCTTTCTTT